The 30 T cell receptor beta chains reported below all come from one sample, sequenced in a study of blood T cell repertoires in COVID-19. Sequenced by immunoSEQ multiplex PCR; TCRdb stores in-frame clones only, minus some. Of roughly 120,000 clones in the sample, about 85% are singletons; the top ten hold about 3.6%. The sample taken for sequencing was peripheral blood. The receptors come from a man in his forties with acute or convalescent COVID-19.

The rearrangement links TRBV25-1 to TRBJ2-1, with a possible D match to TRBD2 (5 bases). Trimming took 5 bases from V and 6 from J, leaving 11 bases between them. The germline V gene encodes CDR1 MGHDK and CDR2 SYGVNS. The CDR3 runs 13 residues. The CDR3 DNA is TGTGCCAGCAGTCAAGGACTCTCCAATGAGCAGTTCTTC. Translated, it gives CASSQGLSNEQFF.

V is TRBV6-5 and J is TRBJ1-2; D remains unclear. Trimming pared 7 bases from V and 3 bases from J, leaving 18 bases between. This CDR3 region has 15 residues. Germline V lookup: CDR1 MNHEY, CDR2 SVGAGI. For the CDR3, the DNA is TGTGCCAGCAAATTCGCGGTCATAGGCGACTATGGCTACACCTTC. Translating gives CASKFAVIGDYGYTF.

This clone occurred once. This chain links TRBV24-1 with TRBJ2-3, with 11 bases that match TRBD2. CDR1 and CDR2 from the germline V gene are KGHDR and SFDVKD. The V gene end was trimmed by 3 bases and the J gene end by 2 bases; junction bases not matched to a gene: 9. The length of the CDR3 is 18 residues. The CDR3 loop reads CATSDDARLAGFTDTQYF. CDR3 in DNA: TGTGCCACCAGTGATGACGCACGACTAGCGGGGTTCACAGATACGCAGTATTTT.

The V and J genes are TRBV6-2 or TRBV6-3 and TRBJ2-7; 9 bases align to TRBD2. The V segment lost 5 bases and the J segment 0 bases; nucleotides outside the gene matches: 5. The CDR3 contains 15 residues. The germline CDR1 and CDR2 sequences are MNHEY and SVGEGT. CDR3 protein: CASSLLAGGSYEQYF. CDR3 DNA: TGTGCCAGCAGTCTACTAGCGGGCGGCTCCTACGAGCAGTACTTC.

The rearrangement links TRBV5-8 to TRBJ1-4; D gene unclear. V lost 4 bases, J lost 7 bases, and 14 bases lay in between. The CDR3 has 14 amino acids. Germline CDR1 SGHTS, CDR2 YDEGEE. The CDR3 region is CASSRGGEGEKLFF. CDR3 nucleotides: TGTGCCAGCAGCCGAGGCGGGGAGGGTGAAAAACTGTTTTTT.

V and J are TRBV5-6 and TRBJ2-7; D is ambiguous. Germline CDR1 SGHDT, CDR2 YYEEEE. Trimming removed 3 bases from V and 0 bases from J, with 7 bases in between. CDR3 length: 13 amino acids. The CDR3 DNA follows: TGTGCCAGCAGCTCAACAGTCTCCTACGAGCAGTACTTC. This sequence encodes CASSSTVSYEQYF.

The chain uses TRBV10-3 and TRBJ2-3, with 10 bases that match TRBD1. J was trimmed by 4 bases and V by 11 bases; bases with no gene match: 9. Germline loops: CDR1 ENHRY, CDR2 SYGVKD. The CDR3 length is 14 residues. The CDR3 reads CAASTGGKADTQYF. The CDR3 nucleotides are TGTGCCGCGTCGACAGGGGGCAAGGCAGATACGCAGTATTTT.

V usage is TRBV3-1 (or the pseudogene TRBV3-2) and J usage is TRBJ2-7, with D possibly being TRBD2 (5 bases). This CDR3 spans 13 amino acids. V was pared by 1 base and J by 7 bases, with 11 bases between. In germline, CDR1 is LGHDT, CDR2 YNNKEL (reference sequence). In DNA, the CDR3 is TGTGCCAGCAGCCAAGGACTGACGGGGGAGCAGTACTTC. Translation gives CASSQGLTGEQYF.

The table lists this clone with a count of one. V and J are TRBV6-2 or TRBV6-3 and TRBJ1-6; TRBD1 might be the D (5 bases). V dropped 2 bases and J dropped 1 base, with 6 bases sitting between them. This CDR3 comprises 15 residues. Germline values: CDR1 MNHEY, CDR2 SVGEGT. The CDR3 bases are TGTGCCAGCAGTTACAGGGGATCCTATAATTCACCCCTCCACTTT. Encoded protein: CASSYRGSYNSPLHF.

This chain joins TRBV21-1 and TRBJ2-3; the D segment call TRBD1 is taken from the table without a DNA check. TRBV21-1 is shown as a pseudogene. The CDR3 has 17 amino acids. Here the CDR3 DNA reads TGTGCCAGCAGCAAAGGGACCGGGACAGAATTCACAGATACGCAGTATTTT. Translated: CASSKGTGTEFTDTQYF.

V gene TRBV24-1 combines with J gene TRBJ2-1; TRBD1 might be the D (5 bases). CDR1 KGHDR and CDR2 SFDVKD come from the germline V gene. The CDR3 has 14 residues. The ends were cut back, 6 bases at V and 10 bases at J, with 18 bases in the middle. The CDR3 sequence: CATSPSFSTEEQFF. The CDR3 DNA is TGTGCCACCAGTCCGTCGTTCTCGACAGAAGAGCAGTTCTTC.

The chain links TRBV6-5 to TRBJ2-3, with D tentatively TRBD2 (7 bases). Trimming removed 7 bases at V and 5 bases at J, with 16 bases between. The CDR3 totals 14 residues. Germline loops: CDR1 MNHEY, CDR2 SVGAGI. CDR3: CASNRGAGIDTQYF. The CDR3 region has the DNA TGTGCCAGCAATCGGGGGGCAGGGATAGATACGCAGTATTTT.

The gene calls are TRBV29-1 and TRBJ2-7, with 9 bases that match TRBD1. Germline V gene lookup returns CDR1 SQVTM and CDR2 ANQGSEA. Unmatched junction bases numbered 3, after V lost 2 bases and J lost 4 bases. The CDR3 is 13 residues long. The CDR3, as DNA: TGCAGCGTTGAATCGGGACAGGGTTACGAGCAGTACTTC. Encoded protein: CSVESGQGYEQYF.

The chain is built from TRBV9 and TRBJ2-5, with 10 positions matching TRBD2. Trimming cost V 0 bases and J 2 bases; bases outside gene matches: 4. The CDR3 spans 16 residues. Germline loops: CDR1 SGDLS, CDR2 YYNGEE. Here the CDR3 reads CASSVGDSGGQETQYF. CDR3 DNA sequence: TGTGCCAGCAGCGTAGGAGATAGCGGGGGGCAAGAGACCCAGTACTTC.

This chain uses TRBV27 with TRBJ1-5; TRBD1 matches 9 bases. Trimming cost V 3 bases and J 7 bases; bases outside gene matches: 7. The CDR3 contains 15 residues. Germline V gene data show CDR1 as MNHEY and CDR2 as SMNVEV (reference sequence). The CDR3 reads CASSFTGGPSQPQHF. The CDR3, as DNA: TGTGCCAGCAGTTTCACAGGGGGCCCTAGCCAGCCCCAGCATTTT.

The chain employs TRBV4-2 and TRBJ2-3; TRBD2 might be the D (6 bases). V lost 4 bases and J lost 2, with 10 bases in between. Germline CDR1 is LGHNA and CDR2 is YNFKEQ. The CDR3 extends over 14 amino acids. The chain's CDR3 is CASSRPGDTDTQYF. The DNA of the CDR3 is TGTGCCAGCAGCCGCCCGGGGGACACAGATACGCAGTATTTT.

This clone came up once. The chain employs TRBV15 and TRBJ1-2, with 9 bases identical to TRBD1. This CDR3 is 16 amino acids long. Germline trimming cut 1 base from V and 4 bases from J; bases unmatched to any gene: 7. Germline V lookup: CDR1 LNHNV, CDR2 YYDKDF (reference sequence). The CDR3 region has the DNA TGTGCCACCAGCAGAGGCGGACAGGGGTCCGGCTATGGCTACACCTTC. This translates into CATSRGGQGSGYGYTF.

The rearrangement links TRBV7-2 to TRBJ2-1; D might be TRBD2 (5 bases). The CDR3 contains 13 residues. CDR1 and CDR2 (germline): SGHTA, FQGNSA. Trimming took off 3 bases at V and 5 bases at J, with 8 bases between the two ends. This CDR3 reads CASSFRGHNEQFF. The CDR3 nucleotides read TGTGCCAGCAGCTTTCGAGGGCACAATGAGCAGTTCTTC.

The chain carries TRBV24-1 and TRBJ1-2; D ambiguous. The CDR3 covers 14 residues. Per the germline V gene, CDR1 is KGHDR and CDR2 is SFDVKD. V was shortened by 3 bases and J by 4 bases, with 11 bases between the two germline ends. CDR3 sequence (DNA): TGTGCCACCAGTGATGGTGGCGGCCCCTATGGCTACACCTTC. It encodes CATSDGGGPYGYTF.

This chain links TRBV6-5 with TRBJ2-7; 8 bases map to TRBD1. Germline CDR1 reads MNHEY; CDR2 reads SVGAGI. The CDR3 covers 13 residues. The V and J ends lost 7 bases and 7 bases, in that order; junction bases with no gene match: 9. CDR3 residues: CASKDRTGSEQYF. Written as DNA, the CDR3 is TGTGCCAGCAAGGACAGGACAGGGAGTGAGCAGTACTTC.

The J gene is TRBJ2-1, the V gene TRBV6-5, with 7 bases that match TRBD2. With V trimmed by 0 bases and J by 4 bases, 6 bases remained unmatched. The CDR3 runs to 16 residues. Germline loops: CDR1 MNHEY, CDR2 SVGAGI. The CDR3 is CASSYSTPGGYNEQFF. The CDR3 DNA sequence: TGTGCCAGCAGTTACTCGACTCCGGGGGGATACAATGAGCAGTTCTTC.

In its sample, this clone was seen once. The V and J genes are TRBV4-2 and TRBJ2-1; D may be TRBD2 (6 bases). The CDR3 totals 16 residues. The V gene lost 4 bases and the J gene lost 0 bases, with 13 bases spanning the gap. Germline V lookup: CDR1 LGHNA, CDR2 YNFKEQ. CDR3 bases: TGTGCCAGCAGCCCCGGGGGAGCCTTCTCCTACAATGAGCAGTTCTTC. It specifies CASSPGGAFSYNEQFF.

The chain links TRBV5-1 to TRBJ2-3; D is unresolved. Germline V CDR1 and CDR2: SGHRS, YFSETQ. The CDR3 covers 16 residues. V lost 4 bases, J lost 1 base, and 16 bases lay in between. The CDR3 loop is CASSATGPTRTDTQYF. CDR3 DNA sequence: TGCGCCAGCAGCGCGACTGGTCCAACGCGCACAGATACGCAGTATTTT. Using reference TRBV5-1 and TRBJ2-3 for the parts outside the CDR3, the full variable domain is KAGVTQTPRYLIKTRGQQVTLSCSPISGHRSVSWYQQTPGQGLQFLFEYFSETQRNKGNFPGRFSGRQFSNSRSEMNVSTLELGDSALYLCASSATGPTRTDTQYFGPGTRLTVL.

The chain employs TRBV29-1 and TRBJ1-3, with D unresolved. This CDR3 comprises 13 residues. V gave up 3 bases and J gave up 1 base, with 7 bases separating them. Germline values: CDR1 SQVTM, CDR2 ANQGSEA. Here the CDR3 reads CSVDSGSGNTIYF. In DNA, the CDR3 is TGCAGCGTTGATTCCGGGTCTGGAAACACCATATATTTT.

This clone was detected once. Here the CDR3 DNA reads TGTGCCAGCAGCCCGATTTGGAGGAGCACAGATACGCAGTATTTT. It translates to CASSPIWRSTDTQYF. The J gene is TRBJ2-3, the V gene TRBV7-9; the D gene is possibly TRBD2 (5 bases). This CDR3 is 15 amino acids long. Looked up from germline, CDR1 is SEHNR and CDR2 is FQNEAQ (reference sequence). V gave up 5 bases and J gave up 0 bases, with 12 bases separating them.

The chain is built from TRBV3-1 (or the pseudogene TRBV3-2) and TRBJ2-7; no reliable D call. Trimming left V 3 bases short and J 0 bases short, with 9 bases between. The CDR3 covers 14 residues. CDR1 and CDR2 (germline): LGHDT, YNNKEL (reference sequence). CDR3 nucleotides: TGTGCCAGCAGCCAGGGCCAAAACTCCTACGAGCAGTACTTC. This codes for CASSQGQNSYEQYF.

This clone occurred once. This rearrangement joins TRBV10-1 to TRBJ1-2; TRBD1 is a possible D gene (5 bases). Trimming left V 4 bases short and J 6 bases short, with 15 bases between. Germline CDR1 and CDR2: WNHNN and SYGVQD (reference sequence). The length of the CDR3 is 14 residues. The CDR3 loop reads CASSGPPGRDGYTF. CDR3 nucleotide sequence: TGCGCCAGCAGTGGACCCCCAGGGAGGGATGGCTACACCTTC.

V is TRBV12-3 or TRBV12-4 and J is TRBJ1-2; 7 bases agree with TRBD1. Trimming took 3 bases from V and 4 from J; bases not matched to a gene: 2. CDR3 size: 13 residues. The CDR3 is CASSLGQSYGYTF. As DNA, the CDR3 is TGTGCCAGCAGTTTGGGACAGAGCTATGGCTACACCTTC.

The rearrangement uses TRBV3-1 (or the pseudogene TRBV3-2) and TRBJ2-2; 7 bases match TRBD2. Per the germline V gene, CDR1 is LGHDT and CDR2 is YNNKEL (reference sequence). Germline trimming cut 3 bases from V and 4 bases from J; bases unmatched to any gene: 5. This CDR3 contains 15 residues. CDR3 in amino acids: CASSQGGSITGELFF. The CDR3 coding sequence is TGTGCCAGCAGCCAGGGGGGGAGCATCACCGGGGAGCTGTTTTTT.

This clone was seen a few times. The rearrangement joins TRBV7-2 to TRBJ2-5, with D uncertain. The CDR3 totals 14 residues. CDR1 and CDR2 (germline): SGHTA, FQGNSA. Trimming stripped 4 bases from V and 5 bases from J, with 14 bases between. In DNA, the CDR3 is TGTGCCAGCAGCTACGGGTCCGAGTCGGAGACCCAGTACTTC. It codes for CASSYGSESETQYF.